These 2 T cell receptor beta chains were sequenced from one sample in a study of blood T cell repertoires in COVID-19. TCRdb's table, derived via immunoSEQ multiplex PCR, lists solely in-frame clones and lacks some. The sample has some 82,000 clones, 65% to 85% seen once. The sequenced material came from peripheral blood. The receptor source for this set is a man older than 75 with active or convalescent COVID-19.

The sample holds a few counts of this clone. This chain joins TRBV28 and TRBJ1-6, with 9 bases fitting TRBD1. V lost 3 bases and J lost 4; bases outside the gene matches: 4. The CDR3 contains 16 residues. The V gene's germline CDR1 is MDHEN and CDR2 SYDVKM. The CDR3 sequence: CASSLGTGRYNSPLHF. The CDR3 DNA reads as TGTGCCAGCAGTTTGGGGACAGGGCGGTATAATTCACCCCTCCACTTT.

V gene TRBV2 combines with J gene TRBJ1-2; TRBD1 is a possible D gene (6 bases). V shed 7 bases and J shed 8 bases, with 23 bases lying between them. This CDR3 region has 15 residues. The germline V gene has CDR1 SNHLY and CDR2 FYNNEI. CDR3 nucleotide sequence: TGTGCCAGCACCATGAACGTCAGGGGCGGAGGAGGCTACACCTTC. This encodes CASTMNVRGGGGYTF.